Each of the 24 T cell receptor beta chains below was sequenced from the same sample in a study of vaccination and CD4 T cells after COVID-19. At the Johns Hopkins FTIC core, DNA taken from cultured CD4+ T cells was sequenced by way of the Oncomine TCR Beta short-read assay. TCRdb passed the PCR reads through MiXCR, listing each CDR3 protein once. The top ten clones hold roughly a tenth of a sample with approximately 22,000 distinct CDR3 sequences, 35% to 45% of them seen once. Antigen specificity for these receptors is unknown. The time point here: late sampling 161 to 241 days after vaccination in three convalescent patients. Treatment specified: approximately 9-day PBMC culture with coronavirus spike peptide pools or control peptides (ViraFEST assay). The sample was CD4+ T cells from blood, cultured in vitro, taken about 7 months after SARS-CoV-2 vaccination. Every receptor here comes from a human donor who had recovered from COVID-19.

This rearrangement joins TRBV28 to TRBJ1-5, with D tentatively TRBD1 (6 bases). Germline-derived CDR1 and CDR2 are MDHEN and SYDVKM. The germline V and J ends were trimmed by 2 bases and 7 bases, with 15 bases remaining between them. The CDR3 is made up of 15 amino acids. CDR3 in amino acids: CASSLGPGAEQPQHF. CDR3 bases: TGTGCCAGCAGTTTAGGTCCGGGGGCCGAGCAGCCCCAGCATTTT.

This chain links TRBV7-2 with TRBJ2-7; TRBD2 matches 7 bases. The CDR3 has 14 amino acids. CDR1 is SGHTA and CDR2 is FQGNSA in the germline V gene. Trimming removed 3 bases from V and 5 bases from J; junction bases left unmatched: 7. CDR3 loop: CASSFVASGDEQYF. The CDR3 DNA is TGTGCCAGCAGCTTTGTCGCTAGCGGAGACGAGCAGTACTTC.

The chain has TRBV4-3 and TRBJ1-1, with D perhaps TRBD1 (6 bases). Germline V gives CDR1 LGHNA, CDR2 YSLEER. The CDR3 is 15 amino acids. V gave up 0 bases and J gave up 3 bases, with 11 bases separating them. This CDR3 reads CASSQDQQGYTEAFF. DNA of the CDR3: TGCGCCAGCAGCCAAGATCAACAGGGCTACACTGAAGCTTTCTTT.

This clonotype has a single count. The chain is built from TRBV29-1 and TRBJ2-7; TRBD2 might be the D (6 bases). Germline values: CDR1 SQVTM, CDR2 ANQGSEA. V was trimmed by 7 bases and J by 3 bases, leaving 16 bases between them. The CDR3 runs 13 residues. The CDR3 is CSAGHHGSYEQYF. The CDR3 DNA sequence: TGCAGCGCTGGACACCACGGGAGCTACGAGCAGTACTTC.

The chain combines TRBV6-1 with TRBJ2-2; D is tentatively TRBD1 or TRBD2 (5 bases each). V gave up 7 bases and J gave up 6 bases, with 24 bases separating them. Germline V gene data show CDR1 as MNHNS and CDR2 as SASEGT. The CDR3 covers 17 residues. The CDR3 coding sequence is TGTGCCAGCACTAAAGGGACGGGGTACGGATTGGCCGGGGAGCTGTTTTTT. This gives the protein CASTKGTGYGLAGELFF.

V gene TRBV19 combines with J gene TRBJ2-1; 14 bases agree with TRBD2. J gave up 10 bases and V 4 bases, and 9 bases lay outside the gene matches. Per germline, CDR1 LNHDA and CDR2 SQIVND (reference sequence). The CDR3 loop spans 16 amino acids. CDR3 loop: CASSTTGLAGEKEQFF. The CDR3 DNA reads TGTGCCAGTAGTACAACGGGACTAGCGGGAGAGAAGGAGCAGTTCTTC.

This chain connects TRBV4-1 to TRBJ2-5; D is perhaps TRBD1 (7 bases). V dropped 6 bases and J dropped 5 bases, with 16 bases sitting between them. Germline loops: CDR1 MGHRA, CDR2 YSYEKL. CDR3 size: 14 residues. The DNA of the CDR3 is TGCGCCAGCAGTCGCGGAGGGGGCAGGGAGACCCAGTACTTC. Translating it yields CASSRGGGRETQYF.

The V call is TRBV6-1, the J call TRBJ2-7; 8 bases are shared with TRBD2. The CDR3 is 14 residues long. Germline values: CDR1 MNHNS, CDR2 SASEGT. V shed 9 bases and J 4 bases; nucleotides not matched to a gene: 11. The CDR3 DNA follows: TGTGCCAGAGAAACTAAGCGGGAGAGGTACGAGCAGTACTTC. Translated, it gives CARETKRERYEQYF.

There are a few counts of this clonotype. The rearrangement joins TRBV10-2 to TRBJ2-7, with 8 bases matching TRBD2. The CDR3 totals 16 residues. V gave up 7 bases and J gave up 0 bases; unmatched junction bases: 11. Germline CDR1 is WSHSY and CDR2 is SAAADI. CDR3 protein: CASTGVAGRSSYEQYF. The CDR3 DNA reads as TGCGCCAGCACGGGGGTAGCGGGAAGGTCCTCCTACGAGCAGTACTTC.

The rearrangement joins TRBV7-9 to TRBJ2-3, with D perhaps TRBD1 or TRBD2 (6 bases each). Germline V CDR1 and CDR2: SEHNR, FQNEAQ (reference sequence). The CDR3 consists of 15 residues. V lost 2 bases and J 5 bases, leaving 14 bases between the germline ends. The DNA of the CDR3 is TGTGCCAGCAGCTTACGGGGGCTTCGGGAAGATACGCAGTATTTT. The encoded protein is CASSLRGLREDTQYF.

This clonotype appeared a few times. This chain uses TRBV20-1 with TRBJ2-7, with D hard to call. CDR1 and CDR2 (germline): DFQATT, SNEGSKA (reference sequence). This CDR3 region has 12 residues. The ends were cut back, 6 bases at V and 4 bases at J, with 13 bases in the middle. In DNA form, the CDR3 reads TGCAGTGCCCCTGACTTAAATTACGAGCAGTACTTC. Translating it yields CSAPDLNYEQYF.

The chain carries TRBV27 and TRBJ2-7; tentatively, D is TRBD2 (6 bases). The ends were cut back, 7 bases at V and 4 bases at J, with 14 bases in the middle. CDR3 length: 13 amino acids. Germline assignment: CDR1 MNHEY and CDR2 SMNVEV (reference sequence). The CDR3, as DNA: TGTGCCAGCACCCGGACCGGGGGATACGAGCAGTACTTC. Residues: CASTRTGGYEQYF.

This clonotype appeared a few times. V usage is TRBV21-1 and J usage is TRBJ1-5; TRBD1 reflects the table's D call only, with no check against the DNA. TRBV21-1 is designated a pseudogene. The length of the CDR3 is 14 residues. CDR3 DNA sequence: TGTGCCAGCAGGAGGACAGGGAGCAATCAGCCCCAGCATTTT. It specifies CASRRTGSNQPQHF.

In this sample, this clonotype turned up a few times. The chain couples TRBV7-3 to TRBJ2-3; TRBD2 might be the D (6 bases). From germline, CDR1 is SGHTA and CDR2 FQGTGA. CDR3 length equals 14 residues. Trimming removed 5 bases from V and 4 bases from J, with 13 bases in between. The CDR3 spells CASSDRDLADTQYF. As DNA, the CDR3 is TGTGCCAGCAGCGACCGGGACTTGGCAGATACGCAGTATTTT.

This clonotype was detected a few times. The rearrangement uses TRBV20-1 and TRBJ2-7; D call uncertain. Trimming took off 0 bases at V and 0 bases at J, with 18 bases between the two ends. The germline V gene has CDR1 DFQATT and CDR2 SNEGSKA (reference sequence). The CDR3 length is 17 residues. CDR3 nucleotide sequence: TGCAGTGCTAGAGATCGACAAATCGGCTGGAGCTCCTACGAGCAGTACTTC. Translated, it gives CSARDRQIGWSSYEQYF.

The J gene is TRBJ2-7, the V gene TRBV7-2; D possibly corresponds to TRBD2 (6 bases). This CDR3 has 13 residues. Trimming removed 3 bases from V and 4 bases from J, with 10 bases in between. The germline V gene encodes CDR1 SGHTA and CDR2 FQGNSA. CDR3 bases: TGTGCCAGCAGCTTGTCGGGAGAGTACGAGCAGTACTTC. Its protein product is CASSLSGEYEQYF.

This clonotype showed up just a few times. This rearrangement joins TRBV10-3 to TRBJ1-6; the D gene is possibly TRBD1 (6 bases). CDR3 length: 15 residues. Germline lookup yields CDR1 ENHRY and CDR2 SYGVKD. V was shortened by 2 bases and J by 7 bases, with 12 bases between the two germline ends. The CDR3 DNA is TGTGCCATCAGTGAGCCCGGGACAATCAATTCACCCCTCCACTTT. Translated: CAISEPGTINSPLHF.

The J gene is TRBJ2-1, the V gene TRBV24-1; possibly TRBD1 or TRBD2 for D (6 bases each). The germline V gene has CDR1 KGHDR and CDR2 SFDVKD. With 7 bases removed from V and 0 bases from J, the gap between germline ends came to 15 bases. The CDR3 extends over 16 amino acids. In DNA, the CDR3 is TGTGCCACCAGGGGAGGCGGACAGAGCTCCTACAATGAGCAGTTCTTC. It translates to CATRGGGQSSYNEQFF.

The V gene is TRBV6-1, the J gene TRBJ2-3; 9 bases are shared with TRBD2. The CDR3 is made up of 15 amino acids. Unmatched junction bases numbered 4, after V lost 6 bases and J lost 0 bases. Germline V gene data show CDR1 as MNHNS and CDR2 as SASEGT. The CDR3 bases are TGTGCCAGCAGCAGACTAGCGGCTAGCACAGATACGCAGTATTTT. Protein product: CASSRLAASTDTQYF.

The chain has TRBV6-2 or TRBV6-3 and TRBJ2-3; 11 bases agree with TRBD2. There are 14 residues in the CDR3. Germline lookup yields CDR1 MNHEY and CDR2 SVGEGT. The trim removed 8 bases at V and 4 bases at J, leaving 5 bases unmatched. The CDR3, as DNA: TGTGCCAGCGTCCGGGGACTAGCGGCAGATACGCAGTATTTT. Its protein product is CASVRGLAADTQYF.

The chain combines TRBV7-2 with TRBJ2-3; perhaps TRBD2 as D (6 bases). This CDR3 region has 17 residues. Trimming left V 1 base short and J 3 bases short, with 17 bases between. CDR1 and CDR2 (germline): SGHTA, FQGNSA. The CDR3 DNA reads TGTGCCAGCAGCTTAGTCCTATCGGGAGAGGGGACAGATACGCAGTATTTT. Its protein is CASSLVLSGEGTDTQYF.

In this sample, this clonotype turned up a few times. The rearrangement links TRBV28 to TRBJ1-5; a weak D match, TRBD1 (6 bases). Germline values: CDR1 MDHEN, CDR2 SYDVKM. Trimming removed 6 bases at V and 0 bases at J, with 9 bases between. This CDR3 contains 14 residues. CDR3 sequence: CASSQGGSNQPQHF. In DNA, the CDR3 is TGTGCCAGCAGCCAAGGGGGTAGCAATCAGCCCCAGCATTTT.

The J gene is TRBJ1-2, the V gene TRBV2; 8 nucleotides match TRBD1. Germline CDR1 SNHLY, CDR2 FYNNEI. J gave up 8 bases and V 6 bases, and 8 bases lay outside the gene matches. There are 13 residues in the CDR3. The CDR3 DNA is TGTGCCAGCAGCGAACGACAGGGGTTCGGCTACACCTTC. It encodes CASSERQGFGYTF.

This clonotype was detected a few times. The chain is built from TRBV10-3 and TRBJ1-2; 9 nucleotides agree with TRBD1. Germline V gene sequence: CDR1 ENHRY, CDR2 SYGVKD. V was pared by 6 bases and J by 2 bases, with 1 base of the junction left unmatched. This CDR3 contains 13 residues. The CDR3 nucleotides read TGTGCCATCAGCGGGACAGGGAACTATGGCTACACCTTC. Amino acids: CAISGTGNYGYTF.